This T cell receptor (beta chain) was sequenced during a study of cytomegalovirus exposure and HLA in healthy donors. Regarding the study as a whole: In a later analysis, parvovirus B19, influenza, CMV and Epstein-Barr virus appeared linked to several top co-occurrence clusters. Some highly shared sequence variants likely arose as a pipeline artifact. The classifier reportedly diagnosed cytomegalovirus status with high specificity and sensitivity.

Primers: 60 Vbeta forward and 13 Jbeta reverse. Sequencing was performed with immunoSEQ multiplex PCR; in TCRdb, only in-frame clones are kept and a portion is missing. The sample contains 130,000 to 150,000 clones, approximately 70% of which appear only once. This CDR3 comprises 18 residues. Germline V gives CDR1 SEHNR, CDR2 FQNEAQ (reference sequence). Details on this clone: The target antigen is unknown. The junction departs from germline at one end; a sequencing error may be responsible.

This chain joins TRBV7-9 and TRBJ2-5, with TRBD1 identical over 9 bases. Sequencing used PBMCs. The sequence was collected from a human donor in good health. This CDR3 reads CSSSSLVAGTGLRETQYF. The CDR3 DNA is TGTTCCAGCAGCTCCCTCGTGGCGGGGACAGGGCTGAGAGAGACCCAGTACTTC.